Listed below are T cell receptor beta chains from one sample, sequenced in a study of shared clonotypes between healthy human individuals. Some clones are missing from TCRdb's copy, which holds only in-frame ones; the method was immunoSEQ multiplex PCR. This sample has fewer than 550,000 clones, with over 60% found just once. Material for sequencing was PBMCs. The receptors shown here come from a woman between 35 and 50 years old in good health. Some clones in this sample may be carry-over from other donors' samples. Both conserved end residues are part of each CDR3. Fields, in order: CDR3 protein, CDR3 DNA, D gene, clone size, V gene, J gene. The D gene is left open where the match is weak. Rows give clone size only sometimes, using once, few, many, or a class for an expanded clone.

CASRGGETQYF	TGTGCCAGCCGAGGAGGAGAGACCCAGTACTTC	-	-	TRBV7-2	TRBJ2-5
CASRYPGKSTEAFF	TGCGCCAGCAGGTACCCAGGGAAGAGTACTGAAGCTTTCTTT	-	-	TRBV4-1	TRBJ1-1
CASNRRRVGTEAFF	TGTGCCAGCAATCGGCGGAGGGTTGGCACTGAAGCTTTCTTT	-	many	TRBV28	TRBJ1-1
CASSQWRQETQYF	TGTGCCAGCAGCCAATGGCGGCAAGAGACCCAGTACTTC	-	once	TRBV9	TRBJ2-5
CASSFVGDETQYF	TGCGCCAGCAGCTTTGTAGGGGACGAGACCCAGTACTTC	-	-	TRBV5-1	TRBJ2-5
CASSWDRENTEAFF	TGTGCCAGCAGTTGGGACAGGGAAAACACTGAAGCTTTCTTT	TRBD1	-	TRBV6-5	TRBJ1-1
CASSFNAGANTEAFF	TGCGCCAGCAGCTTTAACGCGGGGGCTAACACTGAAGCTTTCTTT	-	-	TRBV5-1	TRBJ1-1
CASSRDQETQYF	TGTGCCAGCAGCCGGGACCAAGAGACCCAGTACTTC	-	-	TRBV5-4	TRBJ2-5
CASSYRVGGGTDTQYF	TGTGCCAGCAGTTACCGAGTGGGGGGTGGCACAGATACGCAGTATTTT	-	-	TRBV6-5	TRBJ2-3
CASSLAAGKEDTQYF	TGTGCCAGCTCACTGGCCGCCGGGAAGGAGGATACGCAGTATTTT	-	-	TRBV18	TRBJ2-3
CASSPSPAGGSGEQYF	TGTGCCAGCAGTCCCTCCCCAGCGGGAGGCTCAGGAGAGCAGTACTTC	TRBD2	-	TRBV27	TRBJ2-7
CSVLGYWGEPKNIQYF	TGCAGCGTTTTGGGTTATTGGGGGGAACCCAAAAACATTCAGTACTTC	-	once	TRBV29-1	TRBJ2-4
CASSSKGARNTEAFF	TGTGCCAGCAGCTCCAAGGGGGCCAGGAACACTGAAGCTTTCTTT	TRBD1	-	TRBV7-9	TRBJ1-1
CASSRDRFYEQYF	TGTGCCAGCAGCCGAGACAGGTTTTACGAGCAGTACTTC	-	few	TRBV28	TRBJ2-7
CASSMDRGNEQFF	TGTGCCAGCAGCATGGACAGGGGGAATGAGCAGTTCTTC	TRBD1	-	TRBV6-4	TRBJ2-1
CAIRVHGLAGGQDTDTQYF	TGTGCCATCAGGGTCCATGGACTAGCGGGAGGGCAAGACACAGATACGCAGTATTTT	TRBD2	-	TRBV10-3	TRBJ2-3
CASSFGGATSGETQYF	TGTGCCAGCAGCTTTGGGGGGGCGACTAGCGGAGAGACCCAGTACTTC	TRBD2	-	TRBV5-5	TRBJ2-5
CASSSLGAGSTDTQYF	TGTGCCAGTAGTTCTTTGGGGGCAGGGAGCACAGATACGCAGTATTTT	-	-	TRBV19	TRBJ2-3
CASSQGTVYEQYF	TGTGCCAGCAGCCAAGGGACAGTCTACGAGCAGTACTTC	TRBD1	-	TRBV7-3	TRBJ2-7
CATSRGLAGVYEQYF	TGTGCCACCAGCAGAGGACTAGCGGGGGTCTACGAGCAGTACTTC	TRBD2	-	TRBV15	TRBJ2-7
CAISVNRGDTEAFF	TGTGCCATCAGTGTTAACAGGGGAGACACTGAAGCTTTCTTT	TRBD1	-	TRBV10-3	TRBJ1-1
CASSPQGDGYTF	TGTGCCAGCTCCCCTCAAGGCGATGGCTACACCTTC	-	many	TRBV18	TRBJ1-2
CAWDSGLAASLNF	TGTGCCTGGGATTCGGGACTAGCGGCTTCATTAAACTTC	TRBD2	-	TRBV30	TRBJ2-5
CASSSYTGEGVTQYF	TGTGCCAGCAGCTCGTACACAGGGGAGGGGGTGACCCAGTACTTC	-	-	TRBV7-2	TRBJ2-5
CASSRGELDEQYF	TGTGCCAGCAGCCGTGGGGAACTGGACGAGCAGTACTTC	-	-	TRBV4-2	TRBJ2-7
CASSQHSGKNEQFF	TGTGCCAGTAGTCAACATAGCGGGAAAAATGAGCAGTTCTTC	TRBD2	-	TRBV19	TRBJ2-1
CASSLLPNTEAFF	TGTGCCAGCAGCTTGTTACCGAACACTGAAGCTTTCTTT	-	-	TRBV5-6	TRBJ1-1
CAWSARALTELFF	TGTGCCTGGAGTGCCAGGGCCCTGACTGAACTGTTTTTT	-	-	TRBV30	TRBJ1-4
CSVEVLQDRGRTSEFQETQYF	TGCAGCGTTGAAGTCCTGCAGGACAGGGGCCGGACTAGCGAGTTCCAAGAGACCCAGTACTTC	-	-	TRBV29-1	TRBJ2-5
CASSVSGTAGELFF	TGTGCCAGCAGCGTTAGCGGGACGGCCGGGGAGCTGTTTTTT	TRBD2	-	TRBV11-3	TRBJ2-2
CSVLVTPYEQYF	TGCAGCGTACTAGTAACCCCGTACGAGCAGTACTTC	-	-	TRBV29-1	TRBJ2-7
CASSIDRDGDTDTQYF	TGTGCCAGTAGTATAGACCGGGACGGGGACACAGATACGCAGTATTTT	-	-	TRBV19	TRBJ2-3
CASSLAGTGSNTIYF	TGTGCCAGCAGCTTGGCGGGGACAGGATCCAACACCATATATTTT	TRBD1	-	TRBV5-4	TRBJ1-3
CASSFPGTGATEAFF	TGTGCCAGCAGCTTCCCCGGGACTGGGGCCACTGAAGCTTTCTTT	-	once	TRBV6-5	TRBJ1-1
CASSESATGSYEQYF	TGTGCCAGCAGTGAATCAGCGACAGGCTCCTACGAGCAGTACTTC	-	-	TRBV25-1	TRBJ2-7
CASSLGQVPTDTQYF	TGTGCCAGCAGCTTGGGACAGGTTCCCACAGATACGCAGTATTTT	-	-	TRBV5-4	TRBJ2-3
CASSLTGVSYEQYF	TGTGCCAGCAGCTTGACCGGGGTCTCCTACGAGCAGTACTTC	-	-	TRBV5-4	TRBJ2-7
CASSPGLHRGEQYF	TGTGCCAGCAGTCCGGGACTCCACCGCGGCGAGCAGTACTTC	-	-	TRBV6-1	TRBJ2-7
CASSISTSGYNEQFF	TGTGCCAGCAGTATTTCAACTAGCGGCTACAATGAGCAGTTCTTC	TRBD2	-	TRBV28	TRBJ2-1
CAISEGANYEQYF	TGTGCCATCAGTGAAGGGGCTAACTACGAGCAGTACTTC	-	-	TRBV10-3	TRBJ2-7
CSATNQETQYF	TGCAGTGCTACCAACCAAGAGACCCAGTACTTC	-	-	TRBV20-1	TRBJ2-5
CASRPDRGGQPQHF	TGTGCCAGCAGACCTGACAGGGGTGGGCAGCCCCAGCATTTT	TRBD1	-	TRBV6-5	TRBJ1-5
CASSGTRNSETQYF	TGTGCCAGCAGTGGGACTAGGAACTCGGAGACCCAGTACTTC	TRBD2	-	TRBV2	TRBJ2-5